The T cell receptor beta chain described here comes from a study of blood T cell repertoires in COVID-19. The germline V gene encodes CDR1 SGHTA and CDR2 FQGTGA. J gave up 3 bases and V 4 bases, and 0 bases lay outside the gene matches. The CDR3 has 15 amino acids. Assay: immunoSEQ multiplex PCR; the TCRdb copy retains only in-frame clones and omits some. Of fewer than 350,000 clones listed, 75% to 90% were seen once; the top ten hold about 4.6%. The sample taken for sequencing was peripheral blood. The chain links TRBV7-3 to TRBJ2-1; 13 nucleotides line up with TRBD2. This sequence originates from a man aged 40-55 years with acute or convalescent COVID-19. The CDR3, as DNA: TGTGCCAGCAGCTGGACTAGCGGGAGCTACAATGAGCAGTTCTTC. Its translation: CASSWTSGSYNEQFF.